This T cell receptor beta chain was identified in a study of blood T cell repertoires in COVID-19. As processed by the authors: The authors estimated nucleated cell counts from reference gene primer amplification. Sequenced by immunoSEQ multiplex PCR; TCRdb stores in-frame clones only, minus some. D and trimming come from the DNA, and the V and J calls and clone size come from that table. The sample consists of roughly 250,000 clones, around 87% of them appearing once. Looked up from germline, CDR1 is ENHRY and CDR2 is SYGVKD. V lost 10 bases to trimming and J lost 0 bases; unmatched junction nucleotides: 8. The CDR3 has 15 amino acids. Study members were between about 18 and 90 years old and lived in about two dozen US regions.

The source of this sequence is a woman aged 25 to 39 with acute COVID-19. The source material was PBMCs or T cells enriched from blood (not recorded which). V is TRBV10-3 and J is TRBJ1-4; 7 bases are a match to TRBD1. CDR3 DNA: TGTGCCACCTCGGGACAGTCGACAACTAATGAAAAACTGTTTTTT. This encodes CATSGQSTTNEKLFF.